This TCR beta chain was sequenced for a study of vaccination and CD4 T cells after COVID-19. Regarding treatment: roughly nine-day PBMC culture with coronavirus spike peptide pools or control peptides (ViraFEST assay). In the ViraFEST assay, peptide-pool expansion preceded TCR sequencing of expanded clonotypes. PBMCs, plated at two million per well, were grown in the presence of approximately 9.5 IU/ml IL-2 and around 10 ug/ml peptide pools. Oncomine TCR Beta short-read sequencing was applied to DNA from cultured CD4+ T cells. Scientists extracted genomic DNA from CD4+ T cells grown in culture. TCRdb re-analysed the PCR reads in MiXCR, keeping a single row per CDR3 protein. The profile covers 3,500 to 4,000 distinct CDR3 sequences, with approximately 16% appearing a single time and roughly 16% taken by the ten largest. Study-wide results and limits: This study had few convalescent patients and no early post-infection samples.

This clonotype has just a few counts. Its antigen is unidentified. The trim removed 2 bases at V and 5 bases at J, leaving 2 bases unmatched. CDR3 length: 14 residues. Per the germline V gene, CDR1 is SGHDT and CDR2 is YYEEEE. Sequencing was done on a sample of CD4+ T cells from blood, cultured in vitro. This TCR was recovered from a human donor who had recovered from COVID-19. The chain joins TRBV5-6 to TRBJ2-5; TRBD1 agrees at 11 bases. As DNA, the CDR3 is TGTGCCAGCAGCTTCCGGGACAGGGGGGAGACCCAGTACTTC. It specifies CASSFRDRGETQYF.